This TCR beta chain was documented in a study of shared clonotypes between healthy human individuals. General study findings and limits: It was the non-shared clonotypes that had lower generation probabilities than clonotypes shared by all four donors.

In the case of this clone: The antigen remains unidentified.

The repertoire was sequenced with immunoSEQ multiplex PCR; TCRdb's copy has only in-frame clones and lacks some. The sample records millions of clones, over 85% being singletons. Germline values: CDR1 SGHRS, CDR2 YFSETQ. This CDR3 is 15 amino acids long. The J segment lost 4 bases and the V segment lost 2 bases, leaving 5 bases of the junction unmatched. V gene TRBV5-1 combines with J gene TRBJ1-4; 7 positions agree with TRBD1. The sequence came from a man between 18 and 29 years old in good health. Material for sequencing was naive CD4+ T cells sorted from blood. Subset here: CD45RA+ positively selected. CDR3 in DNA: TGCGCCAGCAGCTTAAGTAGGGGGCTTAATGAAAAACTGTTTTTT. It yields the protein CASSLSRGLNEKLFF.